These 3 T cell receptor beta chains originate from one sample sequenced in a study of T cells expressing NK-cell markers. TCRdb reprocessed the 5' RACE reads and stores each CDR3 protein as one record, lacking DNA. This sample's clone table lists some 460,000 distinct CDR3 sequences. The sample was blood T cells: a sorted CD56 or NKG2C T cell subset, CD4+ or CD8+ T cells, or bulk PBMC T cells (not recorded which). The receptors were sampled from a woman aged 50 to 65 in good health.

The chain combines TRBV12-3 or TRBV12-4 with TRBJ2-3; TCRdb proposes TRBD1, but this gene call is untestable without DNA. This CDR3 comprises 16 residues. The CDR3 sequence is CASSLDQGGGRDTQYF.

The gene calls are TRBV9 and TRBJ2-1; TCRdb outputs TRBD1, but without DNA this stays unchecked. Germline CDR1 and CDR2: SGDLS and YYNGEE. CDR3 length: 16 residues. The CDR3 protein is CASSPRGAGTSNEQFF.

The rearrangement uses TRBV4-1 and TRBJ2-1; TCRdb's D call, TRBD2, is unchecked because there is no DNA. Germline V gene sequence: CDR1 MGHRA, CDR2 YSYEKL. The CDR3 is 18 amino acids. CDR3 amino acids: CASSHGPGLGGVYNEQFF.